The 10 T cell receptor beta chains below all came from one sample that was sequenced in a study of blood T cell repertoires in COVID-19. The repertoire was sequenced with immunoSEQ multiplex PCR; TCRdb's copy has only in-frame clones and lacks some. The data show about 350,000 clones, about 90% seen once. Sequenced input: peripheral blood. The source of these receptors is a woman aged 65 to 85 with COVID-19, enrolled during active disease.

V usage is TRBV7-2 and J usage is TRBJ2-2; 11 nucleotides align to TRBD2. The CDR3 has 18 amino acids. Germline-derived CDR1 and CDR2 are SGHTA and FQGNSA. V was pared by 5 bases and J by 5 bases, with 13 bases of the junction left unmatched. CDR3 bases: TGTGCCAGCAGCACCCCTAGCGGGGGGCGTCCGGGGACCGGGGAGCTGTTTTTT. The encoded protein is CASSTPSGGRPGTGELFF.

The chain combines TRBV5-5 with TRBJ2-7, with D uncertain. This CDR3 has 19 residues. CDR1 is SGHKS, CDR2 YYEKEE, per germline (reference sequence). Trimming pared 0 bases from V and 4 bases from J, leaving 26 bases between. CDR3 region: CASSLEQPTKLLRVYEQYF. The CDR3 nucleotides are TGTGCCAGCAGCTTGGAACAGCCTACGAAGCTCCTACGCGTATACGAGCAGTACTTC.

The chain uses TRBV7-9 and TRBJ2-6; no clear D. CDR1 SEHNR and CDR2 FQNEAQ come from the germline V gene (reference sequence). Trimming cost V 4 bases and J 4 bases, with 11 bases left between them. This CDR3 contains 15 residues. CDR3 in amino acids: CASSSYSPGANVLTF. Written as DNA, the CDR3 is TGTGCCAGCAGCTCCTACTCGCCGGGGGCCAACGTCCTGACTTTC.

This clone is a singleton in its sample. This chain links TRBV19 with TRBJ1-2, with 7 bases matching TRBD1. The CDR3 is made up of 15 amino acids. Germline CDR1 is LNHDA and CDR2 is SQIVND (reference sequence). J lost 8 bases, V lost 3 bases, and 12 bases had no gene match. This CDR3 is CASSMGIDREKGYTF. The CDR3 coding sequence is TGTGCCAGTAGTATGGGGATCGACAGGGAAAAGGGCTACACCTTC.

V is TRBV4-3 and J is TRBJ1-2; D not certain. The CDR3 extends over 12 amino acids. Trimming left V 2 bases short and J 10 bases short, with 11 bases between. CDR1 LGHNA and CDR2 YSLEER come from the germline V gene. The CDR3 sequence: CASSQTRLDYTF. The CDR3 nucleotides read TGCGCCAGCAGCCAAACCAGGCTTGACTACACCTTC.

The V gene is TRBV19, the J gene TRBJ2-1; TRBD2 is a possible D gene (5 bases). CDR3 length: 15 residues. The V and J ends lost 6 bases and 0 bases respectively, with 12 bases between them. CDR1 and CDR2 from the germline V gene are LNHDA and SQIVND (reference sequence). CDR3 amino acids: CASSLGRGSYNEQFF. CDR3 nucleotides: TGTGCCAGTAGCCTCGGACGGGGCTCCTACAATGAGCAGTTCTTC.

The rearrangement joins TRBV3-1 (or the pseudogene TRBV3-2) to TRBJ1-2; weak D call: TRBD1 (6 bases). The germline V gene has CDR1 LGHDT and CDR2 YNNKEL (reference sequence). The V end was cut by 1 base, the J end by 5 bases, with 14 bases between. The CDR3 consists of 15 residues. The CDR3, as DNA: TGTGCCAGCAGCCAAGCACAGGGATCGGCTTATGGCTACACCTTC. Encoded protein: CASSQAQGSAYGYTF.

The CDR3 reads CARDRVEAFF. As DNA, the CDR3 is TGTGCCCGGGACAGGGTAGAAGCTTTCTTT. The chain couples TRBV30 to TRBJ1-1; TRBD1 matches at 9 bases. CDR3 length: 10 amino acids. V shed 8 bases, J shed 8 bases, and the junction held 3 bases outside the gene matches. Looked up from germline, CDR1 is GTSNPN and CDR2 is SVGIG (reference sequence).

V gene TRBV5-1 combines with J gene TRBJ1-5, with a weak D call TRBD1 (6 bases). This CDR3 is built from 15 residues. Trimming shortened V by 0 bases and J by 3 bases, and 10 bases separated the two germline ends. Per germline, CDR1 SGHRS and CDR2 YFSETQ. The CDR3 loop is CASSLETGPNQPQHF. As DNA, the CDR3 is TGCGCCAGCAGCTTGGAGACAGGACCCAATCAGCCCCAGCATTTT.

The genes are TRBV7-8 and TRBJ1-1, with D possibly TRBD1 on 5 matching bases. Trimming removed 2 bases from V and 4 bases from J, with 14 bases in between. Germline lookup yields CDR1 SGHVS and CDR2 FQNEAQ. CDR3 length: 15 amino acids. The CDR3 reads CASSLRQLQVTEAFF. CDR3 in DNA: TGTGCCAGCAGCTTAAGACAGCTCCAGGTCACTGAAGCTTTCTTT. Full variable domain (remainder filled in from reference TRBV7-8 and TRBJ1-1): GAGVSQSPRYKVAKRGQDVALRCDPISGHVSLFWYQQALGQGPEFLTYFQNEAQLDKSGLPSDRFFAERPEGSVSTLKIQRTQQEDSAVYLCASSLRQLQVTEAFFGQGTRLTVV.